The 20 T cell receptor beta chains listed next were all sequenced from one sample in a study of blood T cell repertoires in COVID-19 (TCRdb year 2020). The library was produced with the immunoSEQ multiplex PCR assay. TCRdb carries this immuneACCESS record with in-frame sequences only. Its versions omit some clonotypes, under half of them owing to an unresolved V gene in the studies checked, with the rest unexplained. This sample has a few hundred thousand clones in its table, and about 90% of those were observed once. The biggest ten clones account for less than 3% of the sample. Source material: PBMCs or T cells enriched from blood (not recorded which). All receptors come from a woman aged 45-65 years who had been exposed to COVID-19.

The CDR3 coding sequence is TGTGCCAGCAGCTTCATAGCGGGGGCAGCCGGGGAGCTGTTTTTT. Translating it yields CASSFIAGAAGELFF. V gene TRBV7-8 combines with J gene TRBJ2-2, with 9 bases fitting TRBD2. CDR1 SGHVS and CDR2 FQNEAQ come from the germline V gene. The CDR3 consists of 15 residues. V lost 3 bases to trimming and J lost 6 bases; unmatched junction nucleotides: 5.

The CDR3 loop reads CASSLDRVTNEKLFF. The CDR3 coding sequence is TGCGCCAGCAGCTTGGACAGGGTTACTAATGAAAAACTGTTTTTT. The rearrangement joins TRBV5-1 to TRBJ1-4, with D maybe TRBD1 (6 bases). Trimming removed 0 bases at V and 2 bases at J, with 8 bases between. CDR1 is SGHRS, CDR2 YFSETQ, per germline. The CDR3 is 15 residues long.

The rearrangement joins TRBV3-1 (or the pseudogene TRBV3-2) to TRBJ2-7; no reliable D call. Between the trimmed V and J ends, which lost 3 bases and 3 bases, there was a span of 6 bases. Germline V gene data show CDR1 as LGHDT and CDR2 as YNNKEL (reference sequence). The CDR3 has 12 residues. CDR3 region: CASSHPDYEQYF. The CDR3 DNA reads as TGTGCCAGCAGCCATCCAGACTACGAGCAGTACTTC.

The chain has TRBV12-5 and TRBJ2-1, with 8 nucleotides matching TRBD1. Germline lookup yields CDR1 LGHNT and CDR2 FRNRAP. The CDR3 length is 14 residues. The V segment lost 3 bases and the J segment 7 bases; nucleotides outside the gene matches: 5. The CDR3 spells CASGFGQGRNEQFF. The DNA for the CDR3 is TGTGCTAGTGGTTTCGGACAGGGAAGGAATGAGCAGTTCTTC. The full variable domain, rest sourced from reference TRBV12-5 and TRBJ2-1, is DARVTQTPRHKVTEMGQEVTMRCQPILGHNTVFWYRQTMMQGLELLAYFRNRAPLDDSGMPKDRFSAEMPDATLATLKIQPSEPRDSAVYFCASGFGQGRNEQFFGPGTRLTVL.

This chain connects TRBV19 to TRBJ2-7; D perhaps matches TRBD1 (6 bases). Trimming took 6 bases from V and 2 from J, leaving 14 bases between them. In germline, CDR1 is LNHDA, CDR2 SQIVND (reference sequence). CDR3 length: 14 residues. CDR3 region: CASSQTGIPYEQYF. The CDR3 nucleotides are TGTGCCAGTAGCCAAACAGGGATTCCCTACGAGCAGTACTTC.

This clone was picked up a small number of times. This chain joins TRBV12-3 or TRBV12-4 and TRBJ2-6; no clear D gene. V lost 11 bases and J 0 bases, leaving 8 bases between the germline ends. This CDR3 is 13 amino acids long. The CDR3 is CASAVSGANVLTF. CDR3 DNA: TGTGCCTCTGCGGTCTCTGGGGCCAACGTCCTGACTTTC.

This clone was seen only once. V gene TRBV5-4 combines with J gene TRBJ2-5, with TRBD1 matching 8 bases. After removal of 2 bases from V and 5 bases from J, the junction contained 8 bases not matched to a gene. Germline V gene data show CDR1 as SGHNT and CDR2 as YYREEE (reference sequence). This CDR3 is 15 amino acids long. CDR3 coding DNA: TGTGCCAGCAGCTTAGCTACAGGGGGTGCTGAGACCCAGTACTTC. Translation: CASSLATGGAETQYF.

The chain recombines TRBV27 with TRBJ1-2; 8 nucleotides match TRBD1. The CDR3 runs 15 residues. Germline V gives CDR1 MNHEY, CDR2 SMNVEV (reference sequence). V was pared by 6 bases and J by 6 bases, with 12 bases of the junction left unmatched. CDR3 sequence: CASSRHRQGPDGYTF. In DNA, the CDR3 is TGTGCCAGCAGCCGCCACCGACAGGGGCCTGATGGCTACACCTTC.

V gene TRBV24-1 combines with J gene TRBJ2-7; 8 nucleotides line up with TRBD1. Germline trimming cut 3 bases from V and 1 base from J; bases unmatched to any gene: 4. The CDR3 contains 15 residues. Germline CDR1 and CDR2: KGHDR and SFDVKD. The CDR3 region is CATSDPRQGSYEQYF. Here the CDR3 DNA reads TGTGCCACCAGTGATCCACGACAGGGGTCCTACGAGCAGTACTTC.

This chain connects TRBV6-5 to TRBJ1-4; 8 bases agree with TRBD1. Germline V CDR1 and CDR2: MNHEY, SVGAGI. The CDR3 spans 14 residues. V shed 6 bases and J 7 bases; nucleotides not matched to a gene: 7. The CDR3 DNA reads as TGTGCCAGCAGCTTGGACAGGGACCGTGAAAAACTGTTTTTT. This encodes CASSLDRDREKLFF.

The V and J genes are TRBV18 and TRBJ2-2, with D possibly TRBD1 on 6 matching bases. The CDR3 contains 14 residues. Germline V CDR1 and CDR2: KGHSH, LQKENI. The V gene lost 1 base and the J gene lost 7 bases, with 10 bases spanning the gap. CDR3 in DNA: TGTGCCAGCTCACCACATAAACAGGGCGGGGAGCTGTTTTTT. It yields the protein CASSPHKQGGELFF.

The V gene is TRBV6-5, the J gene TRBJ1-6; TRBD1 might be the D (5 bases). Trimming pared 3 bases from V and 8 bases from J, leaving 11 bases between. There are 14 residues in the CDR3. Germline V lookup: CDR1 MNHEY, CDR2 SVGAGI. DNA for the CDR3: TGTGCCAGCAGTTATCAGGGTTCGCATTCACCCCTCCACTTT. Residues: CASSYQGSHSPLHF.

The V call is TRBV5-6, the J call TRBJ1-2, with 9 bases aligning to TRBD1. The junction had 7 bases not matched to a gene; V was cut back by 4 bases and J by 6 bases. CDR3 length: 14 residues. The germline gives CDR1 SGHDT, CDR2 YYEEEE. The CDR3 DNA is TGTGCCAGCAGCCCGGAAGGACAGGGGAATGGCTACACCTTC. It is translated as CASSPEGQGNGYTF. Based on the CDR3 plus reference TRBV5-6 and TRBJ1-2, the full variable domain is DAGVTQSPTHLIKTRGQQVTLRCSPKSGHDTVSWYQQALGQGPQFIFQYYEEEERQRGNFPDRFSGHQFPNYSSELNVNALLLGDSALYLCASSPEGQGNGYTFGSGTRLTVV.

The chain links TRBV24-1 to TRBJ1-5, with D tentatively TRBD1 (5 bases). V lost 3 bases, J lost 7 bases, and 15 bases lay in between. This CDR3 spans 15 amino acids. Per germline, CDR1 KGHDR and CDR2 SFDVKD. CDR3 sequence reads: CATSDGQGLRQPQHF. The CDR3 coding sequence is TGTGCCACCAGTGATGGTCAGGGTTTGAGGCAGCCCCAGCATTTT.

The chain couples TRBV28 to TRBJ1-2; TRBD1 matches 10 bases. Germline CDR1 reads MDHEN; CDR2 reads SYDVKM. V was clipped by 5 bases and J by 6 bases; unmatched bases: 9. This CDR3 has 15 amino acids. The CDR3 spells CASSETAGTGDGYTF. The CDR3 coding sequence is TGTGCCAGCAGTGAAACCGCCGGGACAGGGGATGGCTACACCTTC.

The chain is built from TRBV30 and TRBJ2-2, with D possibly TRBD2 on 5 matching bases. From germline, CDR1 is GTSNPN and CDR2 SVGIG (reference sequence). This CDR3 is built from 12 residues. V dropped 3 bases and J dropped 7 bases, with 9 bases sitting between them. CDR3 bases: TGTGCCTGGAGCGGGGTGGGCGGGGAGCTGTTTTTT. Amino acids: CAWSGVGGELFF.

The chain has TRBV11-2 and TRBJ1-6; no reliable D call. Trimming took off 3 bases at V and 10 bases at J, with 13 bases between the two ends. The CDR3 is made up of 14 amino acids. Germline lookup yields CDR1 SGHAT and CDR2 FQNNGV. The CDR3 DNA reads as TGTGCCAGCAGCTTCACCGGGGTAGGATCACCCCTCCACTTT. Amino acid sequence: CASSFTGVGSPLHF.

This chain uses TRBV5-1 with TRBJ1-6; 7 positions match TRBD1. The CDR3 loop spans 17 amino acids. With V trimmed by 5 bases and J by 1 base, 9 bases remained unmatched. CDR1 and CDR2 (germline): SGHRS, YFSETQ. The CDR3 DNA sequence: TGCGCCAGCAGGACACAAGGGGGACAGTCCTATAATTCACCCCTCCACTTT. Translated, it gives CASRTQGGQSYNSPLHF.

This clone was counted a single time. The chain recombines TRBV10-3 with TRBJ2-5, with D maybe TRBD1 (6 bases). Per germline, CDR1 ENHRY and CDR2 SYGVKD. CDR3 length: 12 residues. Trimming removed 11 bases from V and 5 bases from J, with 15 bases in between. In nucleotides, the CDR3 is TGTGCCCCTCGCAGGGGTGGTGAGACCCAGTACTTC. It codes for CAPRRGGETQYF.

The table lists this clone with a few counts. The CDR3 nucleotides read TGTGCCAGCAGTCCCACAGGGGGCGTTAATGAAAAACTGTTTTTT. Translated, it gives CASSPTGGVNEKLFF. The chain carries TRBV28 and TRBJ1-4; 9 positions match TRBD1. CDR1 is MDHEN, CDR2 SYDVKM, per germline. The CDR3 sequence is 15 residues long. V lost 5 bases and J lost 4; bases outside the gene matches: 5.